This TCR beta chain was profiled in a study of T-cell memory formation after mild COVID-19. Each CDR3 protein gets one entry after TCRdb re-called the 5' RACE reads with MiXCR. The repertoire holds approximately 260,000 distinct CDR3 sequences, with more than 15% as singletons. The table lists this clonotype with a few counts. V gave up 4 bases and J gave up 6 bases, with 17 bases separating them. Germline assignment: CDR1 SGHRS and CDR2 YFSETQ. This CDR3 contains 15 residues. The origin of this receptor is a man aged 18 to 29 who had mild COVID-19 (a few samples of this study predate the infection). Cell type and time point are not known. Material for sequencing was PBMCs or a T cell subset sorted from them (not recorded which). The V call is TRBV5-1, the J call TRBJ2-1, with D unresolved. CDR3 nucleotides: TGCGCCAGCAGCCCCTTTGTCGGTGGCGGCAATGAGCAGTTCTTC. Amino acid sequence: CASSPFVGGGNEQFF.